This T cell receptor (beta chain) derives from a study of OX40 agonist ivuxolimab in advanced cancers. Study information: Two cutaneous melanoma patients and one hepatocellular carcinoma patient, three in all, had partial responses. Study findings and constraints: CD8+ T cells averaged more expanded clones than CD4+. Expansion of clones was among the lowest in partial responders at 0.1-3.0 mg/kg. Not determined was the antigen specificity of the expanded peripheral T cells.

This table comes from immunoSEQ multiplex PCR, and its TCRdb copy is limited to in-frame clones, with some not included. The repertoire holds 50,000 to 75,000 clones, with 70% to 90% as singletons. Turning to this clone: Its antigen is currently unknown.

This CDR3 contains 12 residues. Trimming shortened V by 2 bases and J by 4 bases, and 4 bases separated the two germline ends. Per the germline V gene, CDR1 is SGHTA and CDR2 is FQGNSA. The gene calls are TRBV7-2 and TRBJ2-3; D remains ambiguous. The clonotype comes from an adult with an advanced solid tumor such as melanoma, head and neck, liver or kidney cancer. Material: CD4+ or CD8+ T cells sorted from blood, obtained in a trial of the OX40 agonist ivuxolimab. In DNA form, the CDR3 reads TGTGCCAGCAGCTTATCGGCAGATACGCAGTATTTT. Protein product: CASSLSADTQYF.